The clone carrying this T cell receptor beta chain was counted at least ten times. Its antigen remains unidentified. Memory CD4+ T cells were sorted as CD4+CD45RO+CD25- cells. Overall study results and limits: Tumor-infiltrating Treg TCR alpha and beta sequences overlapped most with tumor naive CD4+ T cells, then blood naive.

CDR3 length equals 16 residues. V dropped 6 bases and J dropped 0 bases, with 15 bases sitting between them. CDR1 is KGHDR, CDR2 SFDVKD, per germline. Semi-nested PCR with Nested Universal Primer A followed constant-region reverse priming of full-length variable regions. TCRdb re-derived calls from the 5' RACE reads in MiXCR, one entry per CDR3 protein. The top ten hold about 3% of the sample, which has some 62,000 distinct CDR3 sequences, approximately 22% seen once. This sequence originates from a female donor with breast cancer. The V call is TRBV24-1, the J call TRBJ2-3, with D possibly being TRBD2 (5 bases). Specimen: memory CD4+ T cells sorted from a lymph node. Subset: memory CD4+ T cells, CD4+CD45RO+CD25-. In DNA form, the CDR3 reads TGTGCCACCAGTCAAACGGGCCGGGGAAGCACAGATACGCAGTATTTT. Translated, it gives CATSQTGRGSTDTQYF.